The 26 T cell receptor beta chains below all came from one sample that was sequenced in a study of blood T cell repertoires in COVID-19. The table came from immunoSEQ multiplex PCR; TCRdb's copy has only in-frame clones and leaves some out. The sample shows around 280,000 clones, just under 85% of them seen only once. Material for sequencing was peripheral blood. Receptors were obtained from a woman aged 45-59 years with active or convalescent COVID-19.

CDR3 coding DNA: TGTGCCAGCAGTGTCGCTAGCGGGAGTAAGGGATTTAAAAACATTCAGTACTTC. As protein: CASSVASGSKGFKNIQYF. V usage is TRBV28 and J usage is TRBJ2-4; the match to TRBD2 covers 10 bases. Germline V gene data show CDR1 as MDHEN and CDR2 as SYDVKM. The CDR3 has 18 residues. Trimming at V came to 5 bases and at J to 4 bases, leaving 14 bases not matched to a gene.

The chain links TRBV24-1 to TRBJ2-2, with 7 bases aligning to TRBD2. Germline-derived CDR1 and CDR2 are KGHDR and SFDVKD. The CDR3 sequence is 17 residues long. The V and J ends lost 7 bases and 6 bases, in that order; junction bases with no gene match: 16. CDR3 in amino acids: CATRQNSLADRAGELFF. CDR3 DNA sequence: TGTGCCACCAGGCAGAATAGTCTAGCGGATAGGGCCGGGGAGCTGTTTTTT.

This clone is a singleton in its sample. The chain uses TRBV6-5 and TRBJ2-5, with a tentative D call TRBD2 (6 bases). This CDR3 spans 13 amino acids. Trimming stripped 4 bases from V and 7 bases from J, with 13 bases between. Germline CDR1 MNHEY, CDR2 SVGAGI. The CDR3 DNA is TGTGCCAGCAGTTTGCCGGGGCGGGGGACCCAGTACTTC. This codes for CASSLPGRGTQYF.

The chain recombines TRBV5-6 with TRBJ1-1; tentative D call: TRBD1 (5 bases). V was clipped by 2 bases and J by 8 bases, with 13 bases between them. This CDR3 region has 13 residues. Germline loops: CDR1 SGHDT, CDR2 YYEEEE. The CDR3 DNA follows: TGTGCCAGCAGCTTCGGGACTCCAGGCGAAGCTTTCTTT. Its protein product is CASSFGTPGEAFF. Looking up the rest from reference TRBV5-6 and TRBJ1-1 gives the full variable domain: DAGVTQSPTHLIKTRGQQVTLRCSPKSGHDTVSWYQQALGQGPQFIFQYYEEEERQRGNFPDRFSGHQFPNYSSELNVNALLLGDSALYLCASSFGTPGEAFFGQGTRLTVV.

This clone was counted many times. The V gene is TRBV5-1, the J gene TRBJ1-2, with TRBD1 identical over 10 bases. V was pared by 4 bases and J by 7 bases, with 7 bases of the junction left unmatched. The germline V gene has CDR1 SGHRS and CDR2 YFSETQ. The CDR3 has 14 residues. The CDR3 region is CASSTSGTGVGYTF. CDR3 coding DNA: TGCGCCAGCAGCACCTCCGGGACAGGGGTTGGCTACACCTTC.

The chain joins TRBV21-1 to TRBJ2-7; no check of the table's D call, TRBD1, against the DNA was made. TRBV21-1 is a documented pseudogene. The length of the CDR3 is 16 residues. The CDR3 nucleotides are TGTGCCAGCAGCAAAGCCCAACTCACGGACAGGGGCGAGCAGTACTTC. Amino acids: CASSKAQLTDRGEQYF.

The chain is built from TRBV9 and TRBJ2-1; 8 bases line up with TRBD2. V gave up 0 bases and J gave up 7 bases; unmatched junction bases: 6. CDR3 length: 15 residues. CDR1 is SGDLS and CDR2 is YYNGEE in the germline V gene. The CDR3 region has the DNA TGTGCCAGCAGCGTAGATTGGTTAGCGGGGAATGAGCAGTTCTTC. This codes for CASSVDWLAGNEQFF.

This clone has only a few counts. The chain is built from TRBV19 and TRBJ1-5, with D possibly matching TRBD1 (6 bases). The CDR3 has 14 residues. Trimming left V 5 bases short and J 5 bases short, with 13 bases between. Germline V gene lookup returns CDR1 LNHDA and CDR2 SQIVND (reference sequence). Here the CDR3 reads CASSRQVGDQPQHF. DNA of the CDR3: TGTGCCAGTAGTCGACAGGTGGGGGATCAGCCCCAGCATTTT.

This chain joins TRBV2 and TRBJ1-6; D gene unclear. CDR3 length: 11 amino acids. Germline V gene data show CDR1 as SNHLY and CDR2 as FYNNEI. V was trimmed by 8 bases and J by 5 bases, leaving 4 bases between them. The CDR3 loop reads CASQDNSPLHF. The DNA for the CDR3 is TGTGCCAGCCAGGATAATTCACCCCTCCACTTT.

V is TRBV10-1 and J is TRBJ1-1, with 8 bases that match TRBD1. CDR1 and CDR2 (germline): WNHNN, SYGVQD (reference sequence). The CDR3 consists of 15 residues. The J segment lost 0 bases and the V segment lost 6 bases, leaving 6 bases of the junction unmatched. The CDR3 is CASSERTGLNTEAFF. CDR3 bases: TGCGCCAGCAGCGAACGGACAGGGTTGAACACTGAAGCTTTCTTT.

V and J are TRBV6-7 and TRBJ2-7; no clear D gene. TRBV6-7 is sorted into the ORF group, with uncertain function. The CDR3 totals 16 residues. The V and J ends lost 2 bases and 0 bases respectively, with 14 bases between them. CDR3 bases: TGTGCCAGCAGTTACCCCGTGCCGGTTAGCTCCTACGAGCAGTACTTC. It is translated as CASSYPVPVSSYEQYF.

This chain links TRBV3-1 (or the pseudogene TRBV3-2) with TRBJ1-1; maybe TRBD1 (6 bases). V was clipped by 3 bases and J by 3 bases, with 17 bases between them. The CDR3 loop spans 16 amino acids. CDR1 is LGHDT and CDR2 is YNNKEL in the germline V gene (reference sequence). CDR3 protein: CASSQRGGQRDTEAFF. The CDR3 DNA reads TGTGCCAGCAGCCAGAGGGGGGGTCAGCGCGACACTGAAGCTTTCTTT.

The chain recombines TRBV7-9 with TRBJ2-7, with a possible D match to TRBD2 (6 bases). This CDR3 has 13 residues. Between the trimmed V and J ends, which lost 5 bases and 10 bases, there was a span of 18 bases. CDR1 SEHNR and CDR2 FQNEAQ come from the germline V gene (reference sequence). CDR3 coding DNA: TGTGCCAGCAGCCCCTTTTTCGGGGAGGCACAGTACTTC. Protein: CASSPFFGEAQYF.

This clone appeared a few times. The V call is TRBV5-1, the J call TRBJ2-7; a possible D gene is TRBD1 (6 bases). V lost 3 bases and J lost 9, with 19 bases in between. Germline-derived CDR1 and CDR2 are SGHRS and YFSETQ. The CDR3 has 14 amino acids. The CDR3 loop reads CASSSTGTRATQYF. DNA for the CDR3: TGCGCCAGCAGCTCCACCGGGACAAGGGCTACGCAGTACTTC.

V gene TRBV2 combines with J gene TRBJ1-2; 11 bases map to TRBD1. There are 16 residues in the CDR3. Germline V gene sequence: CDR1 SNHLY, CDR2 FYNNEI. Losses at the gene ends were 6 bases for V and 5 bases for J; bases not matched to a gene: 11. The CDR3 region has the DNA TGTGCCAGCAGGGACTGGGGACAGGGGGAGATTTATGGCTACACCTTC. Its protein product is CASRDWGQGEIYGYTF. The full variable domain, in which reference TRBV2 and TRBJ1-2 provide the parts outside the CDR3, is EPEVTQTPSHQVTQMGQEVILRCVPISNHLYFYWYRQILGQKVEFLVSFYNNEISEKSEIFDDQFSVERPDGSNFTLKIRSTKLEDSAMYFCASRDWGQGEIYGYTFGSGTRLTVV.

The gene calls are TRBV27 and TRBJ2-1; perhaps TRBD2 as D (6 bases). V shed 5 bases and J shed 8 bases, with 19 bases lying between them. The CDR3 sequence is 15 residues long. The V gene's germline CDR1 is MNHEY and CDR2 SMNVEV (reference sequence). The CDR3 DNA sequence: TGTGCCAGCAGTGAGACAGTTACCCGGAGGGATGAGCAGTTCTTC. The encoded protein is CASSETVTRRDEQFF.

This chain connects TRBV19 to TRBJ1-5, with D tentatively TRBD1 (5 bases). This CDR3 has 14 amino acids. From germline, CDR1 is LNHDA and CDR2 SQIVND (reference sequence). V was clipped by 2 bases and J by 5 bases, with 10 bases between them. In DNA form, the CDR3 reads TGTGCCAGTAGTATACAGGGCTCCTATCAGCCCCAGCATTTT. It is translated as CASSIQGSYQPQHF.

The chain links TRBV9 to TRBJ2-3; the match to TRBD1 covers 8 bases. Trimming removed 4 bases from V and 4 bases from J; junction bases left unmatched: 8. Per the germline V gene, CDR1 is SGDLS and CDR2 is YYNGEE. The CDR3 is 15 amino acids. In DNA form, the CDR3 reads TGTGCCAGCAGCATCCACAGGGGGAGTTCAGATACGCAGTATTTT. The encoded protein is CASSIHRGSSDTQYF.

This clone occurred many times. The chain combines TRBV12-5 with TRBJ2-7; TRBD2 aligns across 13 bases. The germline V gene encodes CDR1 LGHNT and CDR2 FRNRAP. With 7 bases clipped from V and 1 base from J, the junction kept 13 bases outside the gene matches. The CDR3 is 18 amino acids. DNA for the CDR3: TGTGCTAGTGCCCTCTCCCGGACTAGCGGGAGTGGGTCCTACGAGCAGTACTTC. Translation: CASALSRTSGSGSYEQYF.

The rearrangement links TRBV5-1 to TRBJ1-6; tentative D call: TRBD1 (6 bases). V lost 2 bases and J 7 bases, leaving 10 bases between the germline ends. Germline V CDR1 and CDR2: SGHRS, YFSETQ. The CDR3 is 14 amino acids. This CDR3 is CASSLGQQNSPLHF. The CDR3 bases are TGCGCCAGCAGCTTAGGACAGCAGAATTCACCCCTCCACTTT.

The chain recombines TRBV19 with TRBJ1-2; maybe TRBD1 (5 bases). This CDR3 region has 14 residues. V gave up 3 bases and J gave up 7 bases, with 15 bases separating them. The germline gives CDR1 LNHDA, CDR2 SQIVND (reference sequence). The CDR3 region has the DNA TGTGCCAGTAGTATGGCTGTGGGGCAGGGTGGCTACACCTTC. This translates into CASSMAVGQGGYTF.

The chain recombines TRBV29-1 with TRBJ2-2; TRBD1 agrees at 11 bases. The germline V gene encodes CDR1 SQVTM and CDR2 ANQGSEA. The CDR3 is 15 residues long. Unmatched junction bases numbered 5, after V lost 4 bases and J lost 4 bases. Here the CDR3 reads CSVGSGTGGTGELFF. The CDR3 DNA reads as TGCAGCGTTGGCTCGGGGACAGGGGGCACCGGGGAGCTGTTTTTT.

The chain is built from TRBV9 and TRBJ2-7, with 11 bases lining up with TRBD1. The germline V gene encodes CDR1 SGDLS and CDR2 YYNGEE. With V trimmed by 3 bases and J by 2 bases, 4 bases remained unmatched. The CDR3 extends over 15 amino acids. In DNA, the CDR3 is TGTGCCAGCAGCGAAAGGGACAGGGGGGCCTACGAGCAGTACTTC. Encoded protein: CASSERDRGAYEQYF.

The V and J genes are TRBV21-1 and TRBJ1-5. TRBV21-1 is classified as a pseudogene. There are 19 residues in the CDR3. CDR3 DNA sequence: TGTGCCAGCAGCAGACGGGAGAGTTTAAGTGGGTTTAGCAATCAGCCCCAGCATTTT. It is translated as CASSRRESLSGFSNQPQHF.

The chain carries TRBV19 and TRBJ2-7, with TRBD1 as a possible D gene (6 bases). The V gene's germline CDR1 is LNHDA and CDR2 SQIVND (reference sequence). The CDR3 sequence is 14 residues long. Trimming took off 11 bases at V and 6 bases at J, with 23 bases between the two ends. This CDR3 reads CASRELAGVGEQYF. CDR3 nucleotides: TGTGCCTCCAGGGAATTGGCAGGGGTTGGCGAGCAGTACTTC.

The chain links TRBV7-8 to TRBJ2-7; 12 nucleotides line up with TRBD2. Germline V gene lookup returns CDR1 SGHVS and CDR2 FQNEAQ. This CDR3 comprises 16 residues. V gave up 4 bases and J gave up 2 bases; unmatched junction bases: 6. The CDR3 spells CASSSGTSGYAYEQYF. The DNA for the CDR3 is TGTGCCAGCAGCTCAGGGACTAGCGGGTACGCCTACGAGCAGTACTTC.